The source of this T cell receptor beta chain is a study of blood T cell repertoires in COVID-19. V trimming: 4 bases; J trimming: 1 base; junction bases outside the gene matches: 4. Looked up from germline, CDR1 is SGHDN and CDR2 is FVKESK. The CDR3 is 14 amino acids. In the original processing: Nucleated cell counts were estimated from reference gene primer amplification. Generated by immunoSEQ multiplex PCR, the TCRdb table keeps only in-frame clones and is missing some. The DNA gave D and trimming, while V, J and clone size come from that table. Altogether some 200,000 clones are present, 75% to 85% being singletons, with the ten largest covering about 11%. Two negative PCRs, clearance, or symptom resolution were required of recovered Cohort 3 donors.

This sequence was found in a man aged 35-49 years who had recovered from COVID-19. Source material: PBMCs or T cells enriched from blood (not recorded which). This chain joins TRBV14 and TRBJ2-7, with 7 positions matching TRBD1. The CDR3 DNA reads TGTGCCAGCAGCCGCCACAGGGGATCCTACGAGCAGTACTTC. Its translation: CASSRHRGSYEQYF.